The T cell receptor beta chain described here comes from a study of T cell repertoires in cytomegalovirus infection (dated by TCRdb to about 2019). Background for the entire study: Donor HLA type was relevant to the analysis, as public TCR beta signatures indicated carriage of CMV infection together with the matching HLA type. Broad study findings and their caveats: The ex vivo response was dominated by HLA-C-restricted CMV-specific TCR beta clonotypes, which also provided the single most frequent clonotype in two of eight donors. Carriers of CMV infection plus the relevant HLA type were discriminated by the cumulative frequency of public TCR beta family members in the study cohort and in an independent approximately 360-donor cohort.

Cut back by 6 bases and 1 base, the V and J ends lie 10 bases apart. There are 12 amino acids in the CDR3, from cysteine to phenylalanine inclusive. Only the CDR3 region is kept as DNA, spanning 36 bases read in frame from base 1. CDR1 is given as DFQATT and CDR2 as SNEGSKA, both from the germline V gene (reference sequence). This clonotype was recorded at least ten times. What antigen it recognizes has not been identified. No base quality values were provided; no much bigger clone lies one nucleotide off. TCRdb shows the sequencer as Illumina HiSeq 1500. TCRdb trimmed public reads at Q25 via fastp, called clones via MiXCR and kept in-frame beta chains. Rows merge per CDR3 protein into single entries with the most common DNA and genes. In this sample the table shows roughly 230,000 distinct CDR3 sequences, under 8.5% of which occur a single time. Clones ranked in the top ten supply under 7.5% of the sample.

The sequenced sample was PBMCs. The receptor comes from a human donor in good health (CMV status not recorded). Some clones in this sample may be carry-over from other donors' samples. The V gene is TRBV20-1 and the J gene is TRBJ2-7; the D gene cannot be resolved reliably. The CDR3 protein: CSANSASYEQYF. The nucleotide sequence is given as TGCAGTGCCAACAGTGCATCCTACGAGCAGTACTTC.